The sequence of this T cell receptor (beta chain) was determined in a study of T cell responses to AZD1222 COVID-19 vaccine (dated by TCRdb to the early 2020s). Background for the entire study: AZD1222 recipients given second doses at about 4 weeks or at about 12 weeks were pooled, since spike-specific TCR depth and breadth were not found to differ between the two schedules. TCR sequencing was performed for some 250 trial participants, of whom around 210 were given two doses of AZD1222 and around 25 were given two doses of MenACWY control vaccine. Trial participants were enrolled into age subgroups of 18-55, 56-69 and 70-plus years, which contained 148, 28 and 57 TCR-sequenced participants, respectively.

Concerning this clone: There is no known antigen for this receptor. The sample holds no much larger clone one base away, and base qualities are not on file.

The paper's findings and limits, for the study overall: Because no samples from the day 14 peak response were available, repertoires could be characterized only after the peak T cell response. The 56-69-year group was small, and its depth increase did not reach significance, likely because of low power. Vaccine-associated CD4 TCRs spanned the whole spike protein, with dominant responses in regions 160-218 and 743-854. A significant rise in spike-specific TCR breadth and depth was observed after two AZD1222 doses relative to day 0 and relative to MenACWY recipients. Most participants were white British and females outnumbered males, and the authors suggested that clonal diversity may have been underestimated. Conclusions about previously exposed vaccinees are limited because only six or seven AZD1222 recipients were SARS-CoV-2 seropositive at baseline. Reportedly, close to half of the unique spike-specific TCRs recognized epitopes lying outside the regions that are mutated in the B.1.351 and B.1.1.7 variants.

As encoded in the germline V gene, CDR1 is SNHLY while CDR2 is FYNNEI. Trimming removed 8 bases from V and 1 base from J, leaving 14 bases between the germline ends. Counted from cysteine to phenylalanine, this CDR3 has 14 amino acids. Only the CDR3 part of the read is kept: 42 bases, read in frame from the first base. Per the publication, the time point label means: baseline before first vaccination. Vaccinee samples came from UK trials COV001 and COV002, including a single-blind randomized controlled phase 2/3 trial of AZD1222 (ChAdOx1 nCoV-19) in healthy adults. Trial participant PBMC samples were collected at day 0 and day 28 after the second dose for TCRbeta chain sequencing. The CDR3 regions of human TCRbeta chains were analyzed by immunosequencing. In the original analysis: Repertoire TCRs were matched against a reference library of SARS-CoV-2-specific TCRs generated with the MIRA antigen-specificity platform. Breadth was defined as the fraction of unique TCRs that were SARS-CoV-2-associated. Depth was defined as the fraction of total T cells that were SARS-CoV-2-associated. Using the MIRA data, every spike-specific TCR was mapped to the spike region that the TCR reacted to and assigned to either a CD4 or a CD8 class. Log10-transformed breadth and depth values were compared by one-way ANOVA with Sidak's multiple comparisons tests. TCRdb retrieved this table from immuneACCESS and kept in-frame rearrangements only. Not all clones are present; in checked studies, unresolved V genes account for under half, and no reason is known for the remainder. For V, J and clone size, that table is used; D and trimming come from the DNA. The sample table holds some 130,000 clones, of which around 90% were seen once. The top ten hold under 2% of the sample.

This clonotype originated in an adult in good health. Recombination connected TRBV2 to TRBJ1-1; TRBD1 is a possible D gene, resting on 5 matching bases. Material: peripheral blood, obtained on day 0 of AZD1222 vaccination. Here is the DNA: TGTGCCAGCCAAAAGGGGCGGGGGAACACTGAAGCTTTCTTT. Translated, it gives CASQKGRGNTEAFF.